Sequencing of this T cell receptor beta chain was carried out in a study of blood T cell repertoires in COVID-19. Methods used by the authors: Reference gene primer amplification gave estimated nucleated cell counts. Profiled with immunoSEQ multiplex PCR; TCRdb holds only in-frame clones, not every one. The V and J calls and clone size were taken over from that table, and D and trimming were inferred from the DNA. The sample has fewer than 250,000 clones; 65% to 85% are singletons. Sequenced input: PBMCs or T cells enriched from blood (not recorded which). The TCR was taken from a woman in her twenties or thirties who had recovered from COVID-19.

The CDR3 sequence is CASSLGRGQGSFTDTQYF. As DNA, the CDR3 is TGTGCCAGCAGCTTAGGTAGGGGACAGGGATCCTTCACAGATACGCAGTATTTT. The rearrangement uses TRBV7-2 and TRBJ2-3; 9 nucleotides line up with TRBD1. The V and J ends lost 1 base and 2 bases, in that order; junction bases with no gene match: 10. The CDR3 contains 18 residues. Germline V gene sequence: CDR1 SGHTA, CDR2 FQGNSA. Drawing the rest from reference TRBV7-2 and TRBJ2-3, the complete variable domain is GAGVSQSPSNKVTEKGKDVELRCDPISGHTALYWYRQSLGQGLEFLIYFQGNSAPDKSGLPSDRFSAERTGGSVSTLTIQRTQQEDSAVYLCASSLGRGQGSFTDTQYFGPGTRLTVL.